This T cell receptor (beta chain) is drawn from a study of shared clonotypes between healthy human individuals. The wider study: Per-donor plates numbered three CD4 naive, three CD4 memory, two CD8 naive and one CD8 memory.

About this clone: Its antigen is still unknown.

The data were produced by immunoSEQ multiplex PCR, yet TCRdb's version contains in-frame clones alone and is incomplete. This table holds over 1.4 million clones, roughly 96% found once. Every contributor of samples was a Caucasian grown-up residing in Nashville, Tennessee. Study-wide results and caveats: It was expected that sequencing depth would affect clonotype sharing among donors. Larger richness was generally estimated for naive than memory subsets.

CDR1 and CDR2 (germline): MNHEY, SVGAGI. There are 11 residues in the CDR3. V lost 4 bases and J lost 4, with 4 bases in between. The sample consisted of naive CD4+ T cells sorted from blood. Specified subset: CD45RA+ positively selected. The J gene is TRBJ2-5, the V gene TRBV6-5; no clear D gene. This receptor was identified in a man younger than 45 in good health. As DNA, the CDR3 is TGTGCCAGCAGTTTCTCAGAGACCCAGTACTTC. It encodes CASSFSETQYF.